Each of the 29 T cell receptor beta chains below was sequenced from the same sample in a study of cytotoxic CD8 clonotypes in ibrutinib-treated CLL. Using immunoSEQ multiplex PCR, the repertoire was profiled, and TCRdb retains in-frame clones only, with some absent. The data contain around 310,000 clones, around four fifths of them seen just once; the ten biggest clones take up more than 6%. The sequencing used PBMCs, collected before ibrutinib treatment. These receptors all stem from a human donor with chronic lymphocytic leukemia.

This rearrangement joins TRBV21-1 to TRBJ1-5; TRBD1, the table's D call, was not compared with the DNA. TRBV21-1 is a pseudogene locus. The CDR3 extends over 13 amino acids. CDR3 nucleotides: TGTGCCAGCAGCAAACAAGGGGCACAGCCCCAGCATTTT. Translated: CASSKQGAQPQHF.

The J gene is TRBJ2-7, the V gene TRBV27, with TRBD1 identical over 12 bases. The CDR3 runs to 20 residues. V lost 3 bases and J lost 5; bases outside the gene matches: 20. CDR1 and CDR2 (germline): MNHEY, SMNVEV (reference sequence). This CDR3 is CASSFGTGGGSLLAVHEQYF. In DNA form, the CDR3 reads TGTGCCAGCAGTTTTGGGACAGGGGGCGGTTCGTTACTAGCGGTCCACGAGCAGTACTTC.

Only a few counts were recorded for this clone. The chain uses TRBV7-2 and TRBJ2-7; 7 bases are a match to TRBD1. This CDR3 region has 14 residues. V lost 5 bases to trimming and J lost 3 bases; unmatched junction nucleotides: 7. The germline V gene encodes CDR1 SGHTA and CDR2 FQGNSA. Here the CDR3 DNA reads TGTGCCAGCAGCCGCACAGGGGTGAGCTACGAGCAGTACTTC. It codes for CASSRTGVSYEQYF.

V is TRBV7-2 and J is TRBJ2-7; 9 positions agree with TRBD1. The germline V gene encodes CDR1 SGHTA and CDR2 FQGNSA. V was clipped by 3 bases and J by 5 bases; unmatched bases: 5. The length of the CDR3 is 14 residues. CDR3 amino acids: CASSFRDRAHEQYF. The DNA for the CDR3 is TGTGCCAGCAGCTTCCGGGACAGGGCCCACGAGCAGTACTTC.

The chain links TRBV28 to TRBJ1-5; D remains unclear. CDR1 and CDR2 from the germline V gene are MDHEN and SYDVKM. This CDR3 has 15 amino acids. The germline V and J ends were trimmed by 6 bases and 2 bases, with 14 bases remaining between them. In DNA, the CDR3 is TGTGCCAGCAGCGCTTCGGGGAAGGGCAATCAGCCCCAGCATTTT. Amino acid sequence: CASSASGKGNQPQHF. The full variable domain, its missing parts supplied by reference TRBV28 and TRBJ1-5, is DVKVTQSSRYLVKRTGEKVFLECVQDMDHENMFWYRQDPGLGLRLIYFSYDVKMKEKGDIPEGYSVSREKKERFSLILESASTNQTSMYLCASSASGKGNQPQHFGDGTRLSIL.

The chain links TRBV7-2 to TRBJ1-1, with D possibly TRBD1 on 6 matching bases. Germline V lookup: CDR1 SGHTA, CDR2 FQGNSA. V was shortened by 0 bases and J by 5 bases, with 13 bases between the two germline ends. The CDR3 extends over 15 amino acids. Here the CDR3 DNA reads TGTGCCAGCAGCTTAGCCGCAGGGGTGAGGACTGAAGCTTTCTTT. It encodes CASSLAAGVRTEAFF.

The chain is built from TRBV5-4 and TRBJ2-5; the D gene is possibly TRBD1 (5 bases). Per the germline V gene, CDR1 is SGHNT and CDR2 is YYREEE (reference sequence). Trimming shortened V by 1 base and J by 1 base, and 11 bases separated the two germline ends. CDR3 size: 15 residues. The chain's CDR3 is CASSLNPTAQETQYF. CDR3 sequence (DNA): TGTGCCAGCAGCTTGAACCCGACAGCCCAAGAGACCCAGTACTTC.

This clone was found a few times. The chain uses TRBV7-6 and TRBJ2-7; 10 bases are shared with TRBD2. The CDR3 loop spans 14 amino acids. The junction had 3 bases not matched to a gene; V was cut back by 3 bases and J by 4 bases. The V gene's germline CDR1 is SGHVS and CDR2 FNYEAQ. The CDR3 here is CASSFGTSDYEQYF. As DNA, the CDR3 is TGTGCCAGCAGCTTCGGGACTAGCGATTACGAGCAGTACTTC.

The rearrangement joins TRBV19 to TRBJ2-7; D remains ambiguous. V was shortened by 8 bases and J by 2 bases, with 25 bases between the two germline ends. CDR1 and CDR2 (germline): LNHDA, SQIVND (reference sequence). This CDR3 is built from 17 residues. CDR3 nucleotides: TGTGCCAGTTCCTACGTAGGGCCCCGAGGCGACACCTACGAGCAGTACTTC. Translated: CASSYVGPRGDTYEQYF.

This clone turned up a few times. The genes are TRBV5-1 and TRBJ1-4, with D possibly matching TRBD1 (5 bases). CDR1 is SGHRS, CDR2 YFSETQ, per germline. The CDR3 loop spans 14 amino acids. V was pared by 1 base and J by 7 bases, with 11 bases between. DNA for the CDR3: TGCGCCAGCAGCTTGCTTTCAGGGAGTGAAAAACTGTTTTTT. Translated: CASSLLSGSEKLFF.

The V gene is TRBV19, the J gene TRBJ2-5; D is possibly TRBD2 (5 bases). The germline V gene encodes CDR1 LNHDA and CDR2 SQIVND (reference sequence). V gave up 11 bases and J gave up 0 bases, with 13 bases separating them. This CDR3 is 13 amino acids long. The CDR3 protein is CALTRRNQETQYF. CDR3 coding DNA: TGTGCCCTTACGAGGAGGAACCAAGAGACCCAGTACTTC. The whole variable domain, remainder taken from reference TRBV19 and TRBJ2-5, is DGGITQSPKYLFRKEGQNVTLSCEQNLNHDAMYWYRQDPGQGLRLIYYSQIVNDFQKGDIAEGYSVSREKKESFPLTVTSAQKNPTAFYLCALTRRNQETQYFGPGTRLLVL.

V is TRBV5-8 and J is TRBJ2-3; 7 nucleotides match TRBD2. CDR3 length: 15 amino acids. V shed 3 bases, J shed 9 bases, and the junction held 13 bases outside the gene matches. From germline, CDR1 is SGHTS and CDR2 YDEGEE. The CDR3 DNA sequence: TGTGCCAGCAGCTCGTCCGGGACTCGGGAGGAGACGCAGTATTTT. Protein product: CASSSSGTREETQYF. Drawing the rest from reference TRBV5-8 and TRBJ2-3, the complete variable domain is EAGVTQSPTHLIKTRGQQATLRCSPISGHTSVYWYQQALGLGLQFLLWYDEGEERNRGNFPPRFSGRQFPNYSSELNVNALELEDSALYLCASSSSGTREETQYFGPGTRLTVL.

The V and J genes are TRBV2 and TRBJ2-2, with D possibly being TRBD2 (7 bases). The CDR3 sequence is 17 residues long. The V gene's germline CDR1 is SNHLY and CDR2 FYNNEI. V lost 6 bases, J lost 0 bases, and 17 bases lay in between. CDR3 DNA sequence: TGTGCCAGCAGCCGGGGGCGGGAGCGATCGAACACCGGGGAGCTGTTTTTT. Protein sequence: CASSRGRERSNTGELFF.

The chain carries TRBV18 and TRBJ2-3; the match to TRBD2 covers 7 bases. The CDR3 is 15 amino acids. Trimming at V came to 4 bases and at J to 3 bases, leaving 7 bases not matched to a gene. Germline CDR1 is KGHSH and CDR2 is LQKENI. The CDR3 is CASSQSGMRTDTQYF. CDR3 nucleotide sequence: TGTGCCAGCTCACAGAGCGGGATGAGGACAGATACGCAGTATTTT. Supplemented by reference TRBV18 and TRBJ2-3, the full variable domain reads NAGVMQNPRHLVRRRGQEARLRCSPMKGHSHVYWYRQLPEEGLKFMVYLQKENIIDESGMPKERFSAEFPKEGPSILRIQQVVRGDSAAYFCASSQSGMRTDTQYFGPGTRLTVL.

The chain is built from TRBV6-5 and TRBJ1-4; possibly TRBD1 for D (6 bases). CDR3 length: 16 amino acids. V was pared by 2 bases and J by 0 bases, with 10 bases between. Germline V gene data show CDR1 as MNHEY and CDR2 as SVGAGI. For the CDR3, the DNA is TGTGCCAGCAGTTACAGGGGGATAGCAACTAATGAAAAACTGTTTTTT. Its translation: CASSYRGIATNEKLFF.

This clone was observed a single time. The gene calls are TRBV4-2 and TRBJ2-3, with 10 bases matching TRBD2. Trimming at V came to 0 bases and at J to 2 bases, leaving 8 bases not matched to a gene. The CDR3 extends over 18 amino acids. CDR1 and CDR2 (germline): LGHNA, YNFKEQ. The CDR3 protein is CASSQDSRLAGLTDTQYF. The CDR3 region has the DNA TGTGCCAGCAGCCAAGATAGTAGACTAGCGGGCCTCACAGATACGCAGTATTTT.

This clone occurred once. The chain employs TRBV9 and TRBJ2-3; D remains unclear. Trimming left V 0 bases short and J 2 bases short, with 13 bases between. The germline V gene has CDR1 SGDLS and CDR2 YYNGEE. The CDR3 is 16 amino acids. CDR3: CASSVVPGFLTDTQYF. The CDR3 region has the DNA TGTGCCAGCAGCGTAGTCCCCGGGTTTCTCACAGATACGCAGTATTTT.

The rearrangement uses TRBV4-1 and TRBJ2-3, with TRBD1 matching 8 bases. V dropped 0 bases and J dropped 6; count of bases not matched to a gene: 8. The CDR3 has 16 amino acids. Germline V lookup: CDR1 MGHRA, CDR2 YSYEKL. The CDR3 bases are TGCGCCAGCAGCCAAGATGCGGGACAGGTGGGGGATACGCAGTATTTT. It specifies CASSQDAGQVGDTQYF.

The chain has TRBV21-1 and TRBJ2-1; the table's D call of TRBD2 was not tested on the DNA. TRBV21-1 is a pseudogene segment. The CDR3 is 17 amino acids. The DNA for the CDR3 is TGTGCCAGCAGCAAGGTTTGCGGGCAGACGTCCTACAATGAGCAGTTCTTC. This encodes CASSKVCGQTSYNEQFF.

This clone showed up just a few times. The chain joins TRBV15 to TRBJ1-5; unclear D gene. The CDR3 is 18 residues long. The ends were cut back, 0 bases at V and 4 bases at J, with 19 bases in the middle. Germline V lookup: CDR1 LNHNV, CDR2 YYDKDF (reference sequence). CDR3 protein: CATSRDPRITNANQPQHF. The CDR3 nucleotides are TGTGCCACCAGCAGAGATCCTCGGATAACGAATGCAAATCAGCCCCAGCATTTT.

This clone has just a few counts. The same CDR3 also results from other DNA sequences found in this sample. This chain uses TRBV4-3 with TRBJ2-7; 12 bases match TRBD2. V dropped 1 base and J dropped 2; count of bases not matched to a gene: 0. The V gene's germline CDR1 is LGHNA and CDR2 YSLEER. This CDR3 contains 15 residues. CDR3 loop: CASSQGTSGTYEQYF. The CDR3 DNA reads as TGCGCCAGCAGCCAAGGGACTAGCGGGACCTACGAGCAGTACTTC.

The chain combines TRBV25-1 with TRBJ1-3; maybe TRBD1 (5 bases). Trimming took off 6 bases at V and 3 bases at J, with 15 bases between the two ends. This CDR3 comprises 15 residues. CDR1 is MGHDK, CDR2 SYGVNS, per germline. The CDR3 nucleotides read TGTGCCAGCAGGGCGACCGAGGACATTGGAAACACCATATATTTT. Translation gives CASRATEDIGNTIYF.

V and J are TRBV19 and TRBJ2-7, with D unresolved. V lost 9 bases and J lost 5, with 20 bases in between. The germline CDR1 and CDR2 sequences are LNHDA and SQIVND (reference sequence). The CDR3 loop spans 14 amino acids. The CDR3 DNA follows: TGTGCCAGGCATTGTGACCGCTTGTACGACGAGCAGTACTTC. Translated: CARHCDRLYDEQYF.

This chain connects TRBV13 to TRBJ2-7; TRBD1 matches 9 bases. Germline CDR1 PRHDT, CDR2 FYEKMQ (reference sequence). V was clipped by 4 bases and J by 5 bases; unmatched bases: 3. CDR3 length equals 13 residues. CDR3 nucleotides: TGTGCCAGCAGCTGGACAGGGGTTGACGAGCAGTACTTC. Amino acid sequence: CASSWTGVDEQYF. Full variable domain (outside the CDR3, taken from reference TRBV13 and TRBJ2-7): AAGVIQSPRHLIKEKRETATLKCYPIPRHDTVYWYQQGPGQDPQFLISFYEKMQSDKGSIPDRFSAQQFSDYHSELNMSSLELGDSALYFCASSWTGVDEQYFGPGTRLTVT.

The rearrangement uses TRBV30 and TRBJ1-2; 10 nucleotides agree with TRBD1. The CDR3 consists of 13 residues. V trimming: 3 bases; J trimming: 8 bases; junction bases outside the gene matches: 6. CDR1 is GTSNPN and CDR2 is SVGIG in the germline V gene (reference sequence). The CDR3 loop is CAWSGDRGSGYTF. CDR3 nucleotides: TGTGCCTGGAGCGGGGACAGGGGTAGCGGCTACACCTTC.

The rearrangement links TRBV5-4 to TRBJ2-7; 8 bases fit TRBD2. This CDR3 is built from 14 residues. Trimming took 4 bases from V and 4 from J; bases not matched to a gene: 7. The germline gives CDR1 SGHNT, CDR2 YYREEE (reference sequence). CDR3 region: CASSKSGSSYEQYF. The CDR3 coding sequence is TGTGCCAGCAGCAAAAGCGGGAGTAGTTACGAGCAGTACTTC.

There are a few counts of this clone. This chain uses TRBV19 with TRBJ2-1; 7 bases fit TRBD2. CDR1 is LNHDA, CDR2 SQIVND, per germline (reference sequence). The V segment lost 1 base and the J segment 8 bases; nucleotides outside the gene matches: 5. The CDR3 loop spans 14 amino acids. The CDR3 DNA reads as TGTGCCAGTAGTATAGGCGGGAGTGTCTATGAGCAGTTCTTC. Translating it yields CASSIGGSVYEQFF.

The rearrangement joins TRBV19 to TRBJ2-2; TRBD2 might be the D (5 bases). CDR1 is LNHDA and CDR2 is SQIVND in the germline V gene (reference sequence). The V end was cut by 4 bases, the J end by 5 bases, with 17 bases between. CDR3 length equals 16 residues. CDR3 DNA sequence: TGTGCCAGTAGTAGGCTAGCACGAGGGCGGACCGGGGAGCTGTTTTTT. The encoded protein is CASSRLARGRTGELFF. Based on the CDR3 plus reference TRBV19 and TRBJ2-2, the full variable domain is DGGITQSPKYLFRKEGQNVTLSCEQNLNHDAMYWYRQDPGQGLRLIYYSQIVNDFQKGDIAEGYSVSREKKESFPLTVTSAQKNPTAFYLCASSRLARGRTGELFFGEGSRLTVL.

The chain links TRBV5-1 to TRBJ2-3; D not resolved. CDR1 is SGHRS, CDR2 YFSETQ, per germline. Trimming took off 2 bases at V and 2 bases at J, with 9 bases between the two ends. This CDR3 contains 14 residues. This CDR3 reads CASSFTGTTDTQYF. In nucleotides, the CDR3 is TGCGCCAGCAGCTTCACGGGCACCACAGATACGCAGTATTTT.